The entry below gives a single T cell receptor (beta chain) sequence along with its context. This entry is derived from a study of blood T cell repertoires in COVID-19. On the study more broadly: Acute-phase and convalescent COVID-19 samples originated in the United States, Italy and Spain. T cells, B-cell-depleted T cells, or PBMCs provided the cDNA or gDNA that served as material.

In the original processing: Amplified reference gene primers provided the basis for estimating nucleated cell counts. The method was immunoSEQ multiplex PCR; TCRdb's version includes in-frame clones alone and lacks a portion of them. That table supplies the V and J calls and clone size; D and trimming were determined from the DNA. This table holds some 190,000 clones, 88% found once. V shed 4 bases and J shed 9 bases, with 13 bases lying between them. Looked up from germline, CDR1 is GTSNPN and CDR2 is SVGIG (reference sequence). The CDR3 loop spans 13 amino acids. The rearrangement links TRBV30 to TRBJ1-6, with D perhaps matching TRBD1 (5 bases). The sample was peripheral blood. This clonotype was obtained from a man between 18 and 35 years old with active or convalescent COVID-19. CDR3 bases: TGTGCCTGGACCGCGGGGGGGGGTTCACCCCTCCACTTT. Its protein is CAWTAGGGSPLHF.